The next 22 T cell receptor beta chains were all read from a single sample in a study of metastatic and nonmetastatic thyroid tumors. Until they underwent thyroid surgery, no patient had received any treatment. TCRdb redid the clone calls on the PCR reads using MiXCR. The sample includes tens of thousands of clones, less than 25% of them seen just once. The sample taken for sequencing was blood. All receptors derive from a female donor with papillary thyroid cancer or a benign thyroid nodule (not recorded which). Some clones in this sample may be carry-over from other donors' samples.

This clone was counted ten times or more. The J gene is TRBJ2-5, the V gene TRBV29-1; 14 bases agree with TRBD2. Germline V CDR1 and CDR2: SQVTM, ANQGSEA. This CDR3 contains 19 residues. J was trimmed by 2 bases and V by 5 bases; bases with no gene match: 16. CDR3 sequence: CSVYPLRTSGRLRQETQYF. DNA for the CDR3: TGCAGCGTTTACCCCCTAAGGACTAGCGGGAGGTTGAGGCAAGAGACCCAGTACTTC.

The rearrangement joins TRBV11-2 to TRBJ2-7; 11 bases align to TRBD2. The CDR3 has 17 residues. V was pared by 5 bases and J by 6 bases, with 15 bases of the junction left unmatched. The V gene's germline CDR1 is SGHAT and CDR2 FQNNGV. The CDR3 coding sequence is TGTGCCAGCAGCCATCCCAAGGGGCTAGCGGGAGGTGCCGAGCAGTACTTC. It codes for CASSHPKGLAGGAEQYF.

This clone showed up just a few times. This sequence joins TRBV6-6 and TRBJ2-1, with 9 bases that match TRBD2. J was trimmed by 1 base and V by 8 bases; bases with no gene match: 12. Per germline, CDR1 MNHNY and CDR2 SVGAGI (reference sequence). CDR3 size: 17 residues. The CDR3 nucleotides read TGTGCCAGCTCCCACCTCAGCGGGAGGACGTCCTACAATGAGCAGTTCTTC. This translates into CASSHLSGRTSYNEQFF.

This clone has a count of ten or more. The chain links TRBV5-4 to TRBJ2-2; 9 positions match TRBD2. With V trimmed by 0 bases and J by 5 bases, 8 bases remained unmatched. This CDR3 is 17 amino acids long. Germline V gene lookup returns CDR1 SGHNT and CDR2 YYREEE (reference sequence). Written as DNA, the CDR3 is TGTGCCAGCAGCTTGGCCAGGGGACTAGCCGGGACCGGGGAGCTGTTTTTT. It encodes CASSLARGLAGTGELFF.

This clone has more than one count but fewer than ten. This may stem from a read error, because a much larger clone lies one nucleotide away. Additional DNA sequences in this sample encode the identical CDR3. The chain has TRBV20-1 and TRBJ2-3, with D tentatively TRBD1 (6 bases). V was trimmed by 0 bases and J by 2 bases, leaving 15 bases between them. This CDR3 contains 16 residues. From germline, CDR1 is DFQATT and CDR2 SNEGSKA (reference sequence). The CDR3 loop reads CSAREDGPGDTDTQYF. CDR3 coding DNA: TGCAGTGCTAGAGAAGATGGTCCAGGGGACACAGATACGCAGTATTTT.

CDR3 nucleotide sequence: TGTGCCAGCAGTAGACAGTTATTGTTTATGGGCACTGAAGCTTTCTTT. It encodes CASSRQLLFMGTEAFF. The rearrangement joins TRBV6-2 or TRBV6-3 to TRBJ1-1, with a possible D match to TRBD1 (5 bases). V lost 5 bases and J lost 4, with 20 bases in between. The CDR3 has 16 amino acids. CDR1 MNHEY and CDR2 SVGEGT come from the germline V gene.

The chain carries TRBV15 and TRBJ2-7, with 10 bases matching TRBD1. Germline V gives CDR1 LNHNV, CDR2 YYDKDF (reference sequence). This CDR3 comprises 15 residues. Losses at the gene ends were 4 bases for V and 2 bases for J; bases not matched to a gene: 5. The CDR3 coding sequence is TGTGCCACCAGCACCGACAGGGGGCCGGCCTACGAGCAGTACTTC. This gives the protein CATSTDRGPAYEQYF.

This clone was seen a few times. Just one base apart from a much larger clone, this may be a read error. V and J are TRBV30 and TRBJ1-1; a possible D gene is TRBD1 (6 bases). The CDR3 runs 14 residues. Trimming cost V 1 base and J 0 bases, with 9 bases left between them. CDR1 and CDR2 (germline): GTSNPN, SVGIG (reference sequence). Here the CDR3 DNA reads TGTGCCTGGAGTGACCGGGGGCTGAACACTGAAGCTTTCTTT. Translating it yields CAWSDRGLNTEAFF.

The V call is TRBV28, the J call TRBJ2-4; D tentatively reads TRBD1 or TRBD2 (5 bases each). The V gene's germline CDR1 is MDHEN and CDR2 SYDVKM. The CDR3 length is 17 residues. The ends were cut back, 4 bases at V and 1 base at J, with 17 bases in the middle. The CDR3: CASSSRKDWGAKNIQYF. Written as DNA, the CDR3 is TGTGCCAGCAGTTCTCGGAAGGACTGGGGCGCCAAAAACATTCAGTACTTC.

Only a few counts were recorded for this clone. The V gene is TRBV12-3 or TRBV12-4, the J gene TRBJ2-7, with 16 positions matching TRBD2. This CDR3 spans 15 amino acids. The ends lost 6 bases at V and 7 bases at J; junction bases unmatched: 6. CDR3 region: CASRGTSGRAQEQYF. The CDR3 DNA reads as TGTGCCAGCAGGGGGACTAGCGGGAGGGCTCAAGAGCAGTACTTC.

This clone was picked up a small number of times. The gene calls are TRBV27 and TRBJ2-1; 7 nucleotides agree with TRBD1. The germline V gene encodes CDR1 MNHEY and CDR2 SMNVEV (reference sequence). V was clipped by 3 bases and J by 2 bases; unmatched bases: 7. This CDR3 spans 16 amino acids. Here the CDR3 DNA reads TGTGCCAGCAGTTTGTCAACGGGACAGCCCTACAATGAGCAGTTCTTC. Protein: CASSLSTGQPYNEQFF.

Ten or more counts support this clone. The V gene is TRBV9, the J gene TRBJ1-1; D unresolved. Germline V lookup: CDR1 SGDLS, CDR2 YYNGEE. V was clipped by 3 bases and J by 0 bases, with 9 bases between them. The CDR3 is 14 amino acids. CDR3 nucleotides: TGTGCCAGCAGCGAGGGTTGGCTGAACACTGAAGCTTTCTTT. Translating gives CASSEGWLNTEAFF.

This clone has a count of ten or more. The V and J genes are TRBV5-5 and TRBJ2-1, with 8 bases fitting TRBD1. CDR3 length: 17 residues. Trimming at V came to 2 bases and at J to 9 bases, leaving 16 bases not matched to a gene. Germline CDR1 is SGHKS and CDR2 is YYEKEE (reference sequence). The CDR3 DNA is TGTGCCAGCAGCTTTGATCTGCGGACAGGGCTATCTGGTGAGCAGTTCTTC. Residues: CASSFDLRTGLSGEQFF.

This clone was counted a few times. The rearrangement uses TRBV28 and TRBJ2-3; possible D gene TRBD2, 5 bases. Germline-derived CDR1 and CDR2 are MDHEN and SYDVKM. This CDR3 region has 14 residues. V lost 3 bases and J lost 2, with 9 bases in between. CDR3 loop: CASSFVSVTDTQYF. The CDR3 bases are TGTGCCAGCAGTTTTGTTAGCGTCACAGATACGCAGTATTTT.

This clone has just a few counts. V gene TRBV20-1 combines with J gene TRBJ1-2; D gene unclear. V was clipped by 0 bases and J by 2 bases, with 10 bases between them. This CDR3 has 14 amino acids. CDR1 and CDR2 (germline): DFQATT, SNEGSKA (reference sequence). The CDR3 loop reads CSARDRSRNYGYTF. As DNA, the CDR3 is TGCAGTGCTAGAGATAGGAGTAGAAACTATGGCTACACCTTC.

CDR3 loop: CSATVGTPQWGEQFF. CDR3 nucleotide sequence: TGCAGTGCCACCGTTGGTACCCCCCAGTGGGGCGAGCAGTTCTTC. The rearrangement links TRBV20-1 to TRBJ2-1; tentatively, D is TRBD1 (5 bases). V lost 6 bases and J lost 10, with 25 bases in between. This CDR3 is 15 amino acids long. The germline V gene encodes CDR1 DFQATT and CDR2 SNEGSKA (reference sequence).

This clone was recorded many times. The genes are TRBV12-3 or TRBV12-4 and TRBJ2-5, with D perhaps matching TRBD2 (5 bases). The CDR3 sequence is 14 residues long. The V end lost 4 bases, the J end lost 5 bases, and 14 bases lay between the germline ends. CDR3 in amino acids: CASSSWARGETQYF. The DNA for the CDR3 is TGTGCCAGCAGTTCTTGGGCCCGAGGGGAGACCCAGTACTTC.

The V gene is TRBV20-1, the J gene TRBJ2-1; 8 bases line up with TRBD1. CDR1 and CDR2 (germline): DFQATT, SNEGSKA (reference sequence). The trim removed 1 base at V and 7 bases at J, leaving 12 bases unmatched. CDR3 size: 16 residues. The CDR3 nucleotides are TGCAGTGCTAGAGCCCCGGGCAGGGGGCCGAAAAATGAGCAGTTCTTC. It encodes CSARAPGRGPKNEQFF.

The table lists this clone with many counts. The sample contains more than one DNA sequence encoding this CDR3. This rearrangement joins TRBV27 to TRBJ1-4, with a tentative D call TRBD1 (5 bases). The CDR3 loop spans 14 amino acids. Germline lookup yields CDR1 MNHEY and CDR2 SMNVEV (reference sequence). Trimming took 2 bases from V and 8 from J, leaving 12 bases between them. As DNA, the CDR3 is TGTGCCAGCAGTTTAGTTTTCGGGGACGAAAAACTGTTTTTT. This sequence encodes CASSLVFGDEKLFF.

The chain recombines TRBV27 with TRBJ1-6; 9 bases agree with TRBD1. This CDR3 region has 14 residues. Germline CDR1 and CDR2: MNHEY and SMNVEV (reference sequence). The J segment lost 9 bases and the V segment lost 2 bases, leaving 2 bases of the junction unmatched. The CDR3 sequence is CASSLGTGRSPLHF. As DNA, the CDR3 is TGTGCCAGCAGTTTAGGGACAGGGCGTTCACCCCTCCACTTT.

Of note for this clone: Sequence at one end of the junction differs from germline and may be a read error. The chain is built from TRBV6-2 or TRBV6-3 and TRBJ1-5, with D possibly matching TRBD1 (6 bases). The CDR3 is made up of 14 amino acids. CDR1 and CDR2 (germline): MNHEY, SVGEGT. CDR3 region: CVSSRTASNHPQHF. CDR3 nucleotide sequence: TGTGTCAGCAGTCGGACAGCGAGCAATCATCCCCAGCATTTT.

The chain has TRBV30 and TRBJ1-3; D is perhaps TRBD1 (6 bases). Germline CDR1 and CDR2: GTSNPN and SVGIG (reference sequence). Between the trimmed V and J ends, which lost 1 base and 9 bases, there was a span of 22 bases. The CDR3 spans 16 residues. The CDR3 coding sequence is TGTGCCTGGAGTGGAGGGGGGGTTATCTCTGGATGCACCATATATTTT. Translated, it gives CAWSGGGVISGCTIYF.